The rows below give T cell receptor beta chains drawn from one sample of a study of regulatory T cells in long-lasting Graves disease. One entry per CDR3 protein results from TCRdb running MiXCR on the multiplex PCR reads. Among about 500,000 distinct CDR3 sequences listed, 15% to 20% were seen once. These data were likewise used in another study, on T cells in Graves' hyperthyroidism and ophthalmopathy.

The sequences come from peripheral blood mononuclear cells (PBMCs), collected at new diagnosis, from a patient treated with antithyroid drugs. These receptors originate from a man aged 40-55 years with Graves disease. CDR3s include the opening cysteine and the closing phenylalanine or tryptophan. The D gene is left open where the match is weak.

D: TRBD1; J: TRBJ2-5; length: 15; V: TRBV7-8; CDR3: CASSFRTGTQETQYF
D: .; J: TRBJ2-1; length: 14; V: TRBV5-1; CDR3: CASSSSGPHNEQFF
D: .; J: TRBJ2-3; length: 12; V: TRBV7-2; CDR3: CASSRGGSAQYF
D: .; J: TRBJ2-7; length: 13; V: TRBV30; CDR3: CAWDTGLGYEQYF
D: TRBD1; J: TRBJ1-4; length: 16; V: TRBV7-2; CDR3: CASSPRDRVLNEKLFF
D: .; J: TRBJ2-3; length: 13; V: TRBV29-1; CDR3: CSARRGTADTQYF
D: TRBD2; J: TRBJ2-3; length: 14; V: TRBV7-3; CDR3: CASSLGLAIDTQYF
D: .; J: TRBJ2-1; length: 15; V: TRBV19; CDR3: CASTLRASSYNEQFF
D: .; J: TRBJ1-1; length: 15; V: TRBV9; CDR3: CASSVGAESNTEAFF
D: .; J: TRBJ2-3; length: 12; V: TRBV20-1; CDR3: CSEAESTDTQYF
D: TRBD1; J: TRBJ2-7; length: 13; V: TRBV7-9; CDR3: CASSYDRAYEQYF
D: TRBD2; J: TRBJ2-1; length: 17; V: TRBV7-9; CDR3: CASSPLGGEGSYNEQFF
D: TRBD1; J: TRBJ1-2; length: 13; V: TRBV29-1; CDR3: CSVETGTGGGYTF
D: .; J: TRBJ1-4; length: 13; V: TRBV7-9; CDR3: CASSYESNEKLFF
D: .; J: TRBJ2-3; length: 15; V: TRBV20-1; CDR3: CSASRTGGITDTQYF
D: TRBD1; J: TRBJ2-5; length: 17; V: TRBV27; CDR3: CASSPRQGVPIQETQYF
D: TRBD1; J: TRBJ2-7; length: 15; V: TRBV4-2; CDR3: CASSQAGTGIHEQYF
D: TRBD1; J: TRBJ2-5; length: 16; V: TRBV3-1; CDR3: CASSQHWGQLQETQYF
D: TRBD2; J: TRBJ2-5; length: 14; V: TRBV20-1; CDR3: CSAIPTSGTETQYF
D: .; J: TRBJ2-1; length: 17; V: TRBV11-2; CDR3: CASSSSGLTRSYNEQFF
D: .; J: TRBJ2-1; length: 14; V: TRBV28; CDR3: CASSPVRRIGEQFF
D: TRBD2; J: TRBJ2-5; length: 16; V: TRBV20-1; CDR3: CSARGPPAGGQETQYF
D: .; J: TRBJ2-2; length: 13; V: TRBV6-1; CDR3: CASSEARAGELFF
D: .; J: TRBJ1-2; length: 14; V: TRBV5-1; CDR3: CASSSLDSSYGYTF
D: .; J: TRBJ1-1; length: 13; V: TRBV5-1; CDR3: CASSGGLNTEAFF
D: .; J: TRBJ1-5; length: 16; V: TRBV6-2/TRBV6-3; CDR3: CASSVLSGNSNQPQHF
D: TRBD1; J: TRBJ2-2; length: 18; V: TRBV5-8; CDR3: CASSWGRDRGINTGELFF
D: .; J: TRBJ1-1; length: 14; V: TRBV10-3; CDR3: CAIREGVIGTEAFF
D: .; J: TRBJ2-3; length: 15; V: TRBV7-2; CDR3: CASSLVASGADTQYF
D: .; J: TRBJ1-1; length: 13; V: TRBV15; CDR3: CATSRDRDTEAFF
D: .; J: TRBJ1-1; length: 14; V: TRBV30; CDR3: CAWSVRAGNTEAFF
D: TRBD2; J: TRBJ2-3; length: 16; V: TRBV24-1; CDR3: CATSDPGLAGEYTQYF
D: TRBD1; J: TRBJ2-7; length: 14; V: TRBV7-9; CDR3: CASSGGQGVYEQYF
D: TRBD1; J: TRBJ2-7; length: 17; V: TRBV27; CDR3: CASSSPLRDRGGYEQYF
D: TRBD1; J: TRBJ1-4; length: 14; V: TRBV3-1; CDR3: CASSAGTGAEKLFF
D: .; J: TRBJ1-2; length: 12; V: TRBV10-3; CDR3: CAISGDPYGYTF
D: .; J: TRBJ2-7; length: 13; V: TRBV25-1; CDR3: CASSDGRDYEQYF